Listed here are 7 T cell receptor beta chains from one sample, sequenced in a study of CD8 T cells in ankylosing spondylitis. TCRdb passed the 5' RACE reads through MiXCR, listing each CDR3 protein once. The profile covers about 89,000 distinct CDR3 sequences, with around 30% appearing a single time and over 50% taken by the ten largest. The specimen sequenced was blood, either unsorted or a sorted T cell fraction (not recorded which). Every receptor here comes from a male donor with ankylosing spondylitis or in good health (not recorded which).

This clonotype was observed a handful of times. This chain joins TRBV5-6 and TRBJ2-2, with D possibly matching TRBD1 (5 bases). V was pared by 1 base and J by 6 bases, with 13 bases between. Germline lookup yields CDR1 SGHDT and CDR2 YYEEEE. The CDR3 runs to 15 residues. CDR3 DNA: TGTGCCAGCAGCTTGCTCTTAGGGGCAGCCGGGGAGCTGTTTTTT. This sequence encodes CASSLLLGAAGELFF.

This sequence joins TRBV10-3 and TRBJ1-6; 7 bases are a match to TRBD1. This CDR3 has 15 residues. The V gene's germline CDR1 is ENHRY and CDR2 SYGVKD. J lost 8 bases, V lost 4 bases, and 8 bases had no gene match. CDR3 region: CAISAEGAGYSPLHF. The DNA of the CDR3 is TGTGCCATCAGTGCGGAGGGGGCAGGGTATTCACCCCTCCACTTT.

V and J are TRBV20-1 and TRBJ1-5, with D tentatively TRBD1 (6 bases). The CDR3 runs to 16 residues. Germline V gene lookup returns CDR1 DFQATT and CDR2 SNEGSKA (reference sequence). The V gene lost 0 bases and the J gene lost 6 bases, with 18 bases spanning the gap. The CDR3: CSAREPPGAVSQPQHF. CDR3 nucleotide sequence: TGCAGTGCTAGAGAACCTCCGGGGGCCGTGAGTCAGCCCCAGCATTTT.

This clonotype was seen repeatedly, ten times or more. The chain links TRBV6-1 to TRBJ1-1; tentatively, D is TRBD1 (6 bases). V lost 6 bases and J lost 10, with 18 bases in between. Germline loops: CDR1 MNHNS, CDR2 SASEGT. The CDR3 covers 13 residues. The CDR3 sequence is CASSLRGSGGAFF. Written as DNA, the CDR3 is TGTGCCAGCAGCCTCAGGGGAAGCGGCGGAGCTTTCTTT.

The chain recombines TRBV5-1 with TRBJ2-5, with 12 positions matching TRBD2. J lost 4 bases, V lost 0 bases, and 1 base had no gene match. There are 15 residues in the CDR3. Germline CDR1 SGHRS, CDR2 YFSETQ. CDR3 region: CASSLGLAGAETQYF. DNA for the CDR3: TGCGCCAGCAGCTTGGGACTAGCGGGGGCAGAGACCCAGTACTTC.

This clonotype showed up many times. This chain connects TRBV25-1 to TRBJ1-4, with D possibly being TRBD1 (6 bases). There are 15 residues in the CDR3. Trimming took off 1 base at V and 3 bases at J, with 9 bases between the two ends. Germline CDR1 and CDR2: MGHDK and SYGVNS. The CDR3 DNA is TGTGCCAGCAGTGAATTACAGGGATCTAATGAAAAACTGTTTTTT. Amino acids: CASSELQGSNEKLFF.

This clonotype was counted between two and nine times. The rearrangement uses TRBV30 and TRBJ1-1; D gene ambiguous. Germline V lookup: CDR1 GTSNPN, CDR2 SVGIG (reference sequence). The CDR3 totals 13 residues. V lost 0 bases, J lost 0 bases, and 5 bases lay in between. The CDR3 coding sequence is TGTGCCTGGAGTGTACTAATGAACACTGAAGCTTTCTTT. As protein: CAWSVLMNTEAFF.